This TCR beta chain comes out of a study of read filtering for tumor transcriptome and immune sequencing. Across the whole study: Transcriptome libraries were built from DNase-treated RNA.

Findings and caveats of the study: RNA-seq captured clonotypes less deeply and reliably than IR-seq.

There are many counts of this clonotype. Its antigen is currently unknown. Every patient had bone marrow sampled while the disease was active. Molecular barcoded adaptors covering alpha/delta and beta/gamma chains were used on approximately 440 ng RNA. Via MiXCR, TCRdb re-called the reads, giving one row per CDR3 protein. The data show 42,000 or so distinct CDR3 sequences, with 10% to 15% seen just once and 25% to 35% held by the top ten. This TCR was sampled from a donor aged 40 or over with multiple myeloma. Sequenced sample: a population of CD138-negative cells sorted from bone marrow.

The CDR3 DNA sequence: TGCAGTGCTAGAGCGAGTAGCAATCAGCCCCAGCATTTT. As protein: CSARASSNQPQHF. The chain carries TRBV20-1 and TRBJ1-5; D gene unclear. Between the trimmed V and J ends, which lost 1 base and 0 bases, there was a span of 4 bases. The CDR3 is 13 amino acids. Germline assignment: CDR1 DFQATT and CDR2 SNEGSKA (reference sequence).